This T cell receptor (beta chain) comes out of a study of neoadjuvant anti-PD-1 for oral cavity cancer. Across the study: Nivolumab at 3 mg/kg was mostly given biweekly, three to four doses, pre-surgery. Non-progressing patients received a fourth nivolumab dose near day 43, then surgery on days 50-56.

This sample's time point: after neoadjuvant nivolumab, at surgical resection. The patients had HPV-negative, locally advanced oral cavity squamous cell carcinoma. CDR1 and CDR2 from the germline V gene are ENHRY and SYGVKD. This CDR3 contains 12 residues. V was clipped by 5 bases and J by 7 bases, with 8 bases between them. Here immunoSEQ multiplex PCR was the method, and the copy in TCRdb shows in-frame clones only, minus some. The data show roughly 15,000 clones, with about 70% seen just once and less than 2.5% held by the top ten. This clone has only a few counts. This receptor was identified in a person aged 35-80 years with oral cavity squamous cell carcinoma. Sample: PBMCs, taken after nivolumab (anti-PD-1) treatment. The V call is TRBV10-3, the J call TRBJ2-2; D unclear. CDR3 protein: CAISRFVGELFF. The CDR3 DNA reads TGTGCCATCAGTCGGTTTGTCGGGGAGCTGTTTTTT.